The 32 T cell receptor beta chains below come from one sample, sequenced in a study of shared clonotypes between healthy human individuals. Naive CD8 isolation took CD45RO-negative cells positively selected for CCR7 and excluded terminally differentiated effector memory CD45RA+ cells. Only in-frame clones appear in the TCRdb table, and some are missing; sequencing was by immunoSEQ multiplex PCR. Among about 2,100,000 clones, approximately 94% were seen once, and the ten largest hold 1.7%. The sequencing sample was made of naive CD8+ T cells from PBMCs. These TCRs come from a young man in good health. Some clones in this sample may be carry-over from other donors' samples.

V gene TRBV28 combines with J gene TRBJ1-3, with D possibly TRBD1 on 5 matching bases. Germline V gene data show CDR1 as MDHEN and CDR2 as SYDVKM. The CDR3 is 13 amino acids. The ends were cut back, 2 bases at V and 8 bases at J, with 10 bases in the middle. CDR3 protein: CASSLPRADTIYF. DNA of the CDR3: TGTGCCAGCAGTTTACCCAGGGCGGACACCATATATTTT.

The rearrangement uses TRBV4-1 and TRBJ1-5; D is perhaps TRBD1 (6 bases). Germline V CDR1 and CDR2: MGHRA, YSYEKL. The CDR3 loop spans 15 amino acids. Trimming removed 4 bases from V and 7 bases from J, with 17 bases in between. CDR3 nucleotides: TGCGCCAGCAGCCTAGCGGGGGGGGCGGGACAGCCCCAGCATTTT. It encodes CASSLAGGAGQPQHF.

The CDR3 bases are TGTGCCAGCAGTTACTCGACAGCCGTCTCCTACGAGCAGTACTTC. Its protein is CASSYSTAVSYEQYF. This chain links TRBV6-5 with TRBJ2-7, with D possibly being TRBD1 (5 bases). The CDR3 covers 15 residues. Deletions cut 0 bases from V and 0 bases from J, with 9 bases between. Germline values: CDR1 MNHEY, CDR2 SVGAGI.

The J gene is TRBJ1-1, the V gene TRBV2, with 7 nucleotides matching TRBD1. With 3 bases clipped from V and 4 bases from J, the junction kept 8 bases outside the gene matches. Germline CDR1 and CDR2: SNHLY and FYNNEI. The CDR3 runs to 15 residues. CDR3 sequence (DNA): TGTGCCAGCAGTGACTCCTACAGGGGAGGCACTGAAGCTTTCTTT. It is translated as CASSDSYRGGTEAFF.

The gene calls are TRBV6-1 and TRBJ2-6; D remains unclear. The germline V gene encodes CDR1 MNHNS and CDR2 SASEGT. V was shortened by 1 base and J by 1 base, with 5 bases between the two germline ends. The CDR3 is made up of 15 amino acids. CDR3 loop: CASSEVTSGANVLTF. The CDR3, as DNA: TGTGCCAGCAGTGAAGTCACATCTGGGGCCAACGTCCTGACTTTC.

The chain uses TRBV4-2 and TRBJ2-7; D not certain. V was trimmed by 0 bases and J by 4 bases, leaving 13 bases between them. This CDR3 is 15 amino acids long. Per the germline V gene, CDR1 is LGHNA and CDR2 is YNFKEQ. CDR3 in amino acids: CASSQERRNSYEQYF. The CDR3 coding sequence is TGTGCCAGCAGCCAAGAAAGGCGGAACTCATACGAGCAGTACTTC.

The V gene is TRBV9, the J gene TRBJ1-4; D unclear. CDR1 and CDR2 (germline): SGDLS, YYNGEE. The V end was cut by 0 bases, the J end by 5 bases, with 8 bases between. There are 14 residues in the CDR3. As DNA, the CDR3 is TGTGCCAGCAGCGTAGGGACTCCGAATGAAAAACTGTTTTTT. This sequence encodes CASSVGTPNEKLFF.

The genes are TRBV28 and TRBJ1-3; TRBD1 matches 7 bases. Germline V gives CDR1 MDHEN, CDR2 SYDVKM. V gave up 2 bases and J gave up 5 bases; unmatched junction bases: 12. There are 17 residues in the CDR3. In DNA form, the CDR3 reads TGTGCCAGCAGTTTAGGGCGACAGGGTGGGTACAGAAACACCATATATTTT. It codes for CASSLGRQGGYRNTIYF.

Points on this clone: An end of the junction differs from the germline gene, which may be a read error. The chain recombines TRBV4-3 with TRBJ1-5; D is ambiguous. Per germline, CDR1 LGHNA and CDR2 YSLEER. CDR3 length: 15 residues. In nucleotides, the CDR3 is TGCGCCAGCAGCCAAGAGGCAGACTACAATCAGCCTCAGCATTTT. Translation gives CASSQEADYNQPQHF.

The genes are TRBV7-8 and TRBJ2-7; D is unclear. This CDR3 is 13 amino acids long. Trimming pared 2 bases from V and 1 base from J, leaving 6 bases between. Per the germline V gene, CDR1 is SGHVS and CDR2 is FQNEAQ. The CDR3 DNA is TGTGCCAGCAGCTTACTAGAGTCCTACGAGCAGTACTTC. Translated: CASSLLESYEQYF.

This chain connects TRBV27 to TRBJ2-1, with TRBD2 identical over 12 bases. In germline, CDR1 is MNHEY, CDR2 SMNVEV (reference sequence). CDR3 length: 16 amino acids. The J segment lost 6 bases and the V segment lost 6 bases, leaving 9 bases of the junction unmatched. For the CDR3, the DNA is TGTGCCAGCAGCCGAATACTAGCGGGAGGTTTCAATGAGCAGTTCTTC. This gives the protein CASSRILAGGFNEQFF.

The chain carries TRBV13 and TRBJ2-3; 8 nucleotides agree with TRBD2. The V segment lost 1 base and the J segment 4 bases; nucleotides outside the gene matches: 10. Germline CDR1 reads PRHDT; CDR2 reads FYEKMQ (reference sequence). The CDR3 loop spans 17 amino acids. CDR3: CASSLARGLDYADTQYF. CDR3 DNA: TGTGCCAGCAGCTTAGCCAGGGGACTAGATTATGCAGATACGCAGTATTTT.

V usage is TRBV7-9 and J usage is TRBJ1-4, with 7 bases fitting TRBD1. The CDR3 is 16 amino acids. V shed 5 bases, J shed 5 bases, and the junction held 11 bases outside the gene matches. Germline CDR1 and CDR2: SEHNR and FQNEAQ (reference sequence). The CDR3 protein is CASSPGVGTENEKLFF. The DNA for the CDR3 is TGTGCCAGCAGCCCGGGGGTAGGGACAGAGAATGAAAAACTGTTTTTT. The full variable domain, completed using reference TRBV7-9 and TRBJ1-4, is DTGVSQNPRHKITKRGQNVTFRCDPISEHNRLYWYRQTLGQGPEFLTYFQNEAQLEKSRLLSDRFSAERPKGSFSTLEIQRTEQGDSAMYLCASSPGVGTENEKLFFGSGTQLSVL.

The chain couples TRBV7-9 to TRBJ2-1; D not resolved. The length of the CDR3 is 15 residues. Germline V gene sequence: CDR1 SEHNR, CDR2 FQNEAQ (reference sequence). V lost 5 bases and J 5 bases, leaving 16 bases between the germline ends. The CDR3 reads CASSIRAGGNNEQFF. The CDR3 bases are TGTGCCAGCAGCATCCGGGCAGGTGGGAACAATGAGCAGTTCTTC.

The chain uses TRBV4-1 and TRBJ1-4, with a tentative D call TRBD1 (5 bases). Trimming removed 0 bases at V and 4 bases at J, with 15 bases between. Germline V gene sequence: CDR1 MGHRA, CDR2 YSYEKL. The CDR3 has 17 residues. The CDR3 is CASSQEPIGGYNEKLFF. As DNA, the CDR3 is TGCGCCAGCAGCCAAGAACCCATTGGGGGGTATAATGAAAAACTGTTTTTT.

The chain combines TRBV18 with TRBJ2-7, with 9 bases that match TRBD2. This CDR3 spans 15 amino acids. J lost 0 bases, V lost 6 bases, and 6 bases had no gene match. Looked up from germline, CDR1 is KGHSH and CDR2 is LQKENI. CDR3 bases: TGTGCCAGCTCGGCGGGAGGGGGCCCCTCCTACGAGCAGTACTTC. This sequence encodes CASSAGGGPSYEQYF. Full variable domain (outside the CDR3, taken from reference TRBV18 and TRBJ2-7): NAGVMQNPRHLVRRRGQEARLRCSPMKGHSHVYWYRQLPEEGLKFMVYLQKENIIDESGMPKERFSAEFPKEGPSILRIQQVVRGDSAAYFCASSAGGGPSYEQYFGPGTRLTVT.

The V and J genes are TRBV7-9 and TRBJ2-4; maybe TRBD2 (6 bases). With 5 bases removed from V and 9 bases from J, the gap between germline ends came to 8 bases. Germline CDR1 is SEHNR and CDR2 is FQNEAQ (reference sequence). The CDR3 length is 11 residues. CDR3 in amino acids: CASSEGGIQYF. The CDR3 coding sequence is TGTGCCAGCAGCGAGGGAGGCATTCAGTACTTC.

The chain couples TRBV5-5 to TRBJ1-5; D gene uncertain. Germline-derived CDR1 and CDR2 are SGHKS and YYEKEE (reference sequence). The CDR3 runs 12 residues. Trimming removed 0 bases at V and 9 bases at J, with 7 bases between. The CDR3 sequence is CASSLGSPPQHF. The CDR3 DNA is TGTGCCAGCAGCTTGGGGTCGCCGCCCCAGCATTTT.

The chain uses TRBV25-1 and TRBJ2-7, with 7 bases aligning to TRBD1. Germline V gene lookup returns CDR1 MGHDK and CDR2 SYGVNS. Trimming at V came to 5 bases and at J to 4 bases, leaving 8 bases not matched to a gene. CDR3 length equals 14 residues. This chain's CDR3 is CASSPLTGLYEQYF. The DNA for the CDR3 is TGTGCCAGCAGTCCCCTGACAGGGTTGTACGAGCAGTACTTC.

The DNA for the CDR3 is TGCAGCGTTGCCGGGACAGGGGGCCTCAGTTATGGCTACACCTTC. Translating gives CSVAGTGGLSYGYTF. The chain joins TRBV29-1 to TRBJ1-2; TRBD1 agrees at 12 bases. The ends lost 4 bases at V and 5 bases at J; junction bases unmatched: 8. This CDR3 contains 15 residues. Germline assignment: CDR1 SQVTM and CDR2 ANQGSEA.

The V and J genes are TRBV9 and TRBJ1-2; TRBD1 agrees at 7 bases. With 3 bases clipped from V and 2 bases from J, the junction kept 7 bases outside the gene matches. The CDR3 spans 15 residues. The V gene's germline CDR1 is SGDLS and CDR2 YYNGEE. As DNA, the CDR3 is TGTGCCAGCAGCGACGCCACGACAGGGAACTATGGCTACACCTTC. Translation gives CASSDATTGNYGYTF.

The V and J genes are TRBV27 and TRBJ2-7; D remains ambiguous. CDR1 is MNHEY, CDR2 SMNVEV, per germline (reference sequence). The length of the CDR3 is 15 residues. V lost 3 bases and J 5 bases, leaving 17 bases between the germline ends. This CDR3 reads CASSFTVPPSDEQYF. The CDR3 nucleotides are TGTGCCAGCAGTTTTACCGTCCCACCTTCGGACGAGCAGTACTTC.

A remark on this clone: The same CDR3 arises from other DNA sequences in this sample as well. The V call is TRBV6-5, the J call TRBJ2-1; D is tentatively TRBD1 or TRBD2 (5 bases each). The CDR3 extends over 16 amino acids. CDR1 is MNHEY and CDR2 is SVGAGI in the germline V gene. V lost 0 bases and J lost 4, with 13 bases in between. CDR3: CASSYSVGEWYNEQFF. For the CDR3, the DNA is TGTGCCAGCAGTTACTCTGTGGGGGAATGGTACAATGAGCAGTTCTTC.

The V call is TRBV29-1, the J call TRBJ2-2; D may be TRBD1 (6 bases). CDR1 and CDR2 from the germline V gene are SQVTM and ANQGSEA. The CDR3 sequence is 14 residues long. V was cut by 4 bases and J by 2 bases, with 11 bases left in between. CDR3 sequence: CSVVTGTNTGELFF. The CDR3 DNA reads TGCAGCGTTGTGACAGGTACTAACACCGGGGAGCTGTTTTTT.

The rearrangement joins TRBV7-2 to TRBJ1-5; 9 bases match TRBD1. The germline V gene has CDR1 SGHTA and CDR2 FQGNSA. J lost 7 bases, V lost 6 bases, and 4 bases had no gene match. The CDR3 extends over 13 amino acids. The DNA for the CDR3 is TGTGCCAGCAGTGGGACAGGGAGGCAGCCCCAGCATTTT. It yields the protein CASSGTGRQPQHF.

This chain's CDR3 is CASSEGQQPTNEKLFF. The CDR3 coding sequence is TGTGCCAGCAGTGAAGGACAGCAGCCAACTAATGAAAAACTGTTTTTT. The V and J genes are TRBV2 and TRBJ1-4, with D tentatively TRBD1 (5 bases). This CDR3 has 16 residues. The V and J ends lost 1 base and 0 bases respectively, with 9 bases between them. Germline values: CDR1 SNHLY, CDR2 FYNNEI.

The chain couples TRBV19 to TRBJ2-6; 8 bases fit TRBD1. Germline V CDR1 and CDR2: LNHDA, SQIVND (reference sequence). The J segment lost 0 bases and the V segment lost 4 bases, leaving 8 bases of the junction unmatched. There are 18 residues in the CDR3. The CDR3 is CASSTRDRIYSGANVLTF. In nucleotides, the CDR3 is TGTGCCAGTAGTACTCGGGACAGGATCTACTCTGGGGCCAACGTCCTGACTTTC.

The CDR3 loop reads CASSLGGPGVNGYTF. The CDR3 nucleotides read TGTGCCAGCAGCTTAGGAGGCCCCGGAGTAAATGGCTACACCTTC. The chain is built from TRBV7-9 and TRBJ1-2; D is unresolved. The V and J ends lost 1 base and 6 bases respectively, with 15 bases between them. This CDR3 comprises 15 residues. Germline-derived CDR1 and CDR2 are SEHNR and FQNEAQ (reference sequence).

The chain couples TRBV9 to TRBJ2-7; no firm D call. The CDR3 runs 20 residues. V was shortened by 2 bases and J by 6 bases, with 33 bases between the two germline ends. CDR1 and CDR2 from the germline V gene are SGDLS and YYNGEE. The chain's CDR3 is CASSVPPWLTGSRHPPEQYF. The CDR3 DNA sequence: TGTGCCAGCAGCGTTCCCCCCTGGCTTACTGGCTCCCGCCACCCCCCCGAGCAGTACTTC. The variable domain in full, with the rest retrieved from reference TRBV9 and TRBJ2-7, is DSGVTQTPKHLITATGQRVTLRCSPRSGDLSVYWYQQSLDQGLQFLIQYYNGEERAKGNILERFSAQQFPDLHSELNLSSLELGDSALYFCASSVPPWLTGSRHPPEQYFGPGTRLTVT.

This sequence joins TRBV10-3 and TRBJ1-2; no clear D gene. Germline assignment: CDR1 ENHRY and CDR2 SYGVKD. The ends were cut back, 8 bases at V and 2 bases at J, with 12 bases in the middle. The CDR3 loop spans 13 amino acids. The CDR3 here is CAIRLPGNYGYTF. The CDR3 region has the DNA TGTGCCATCCGGCTTCCGGGGAACTATGGCTACACCTTC.

Notes on this clone: Other DNA sequences from this sample encode an identical CDR3 as well. This sequence joins TRBV29-1 and TRBJ2-1; TRBD2 matches 14 bases. Per germline, CDR1 SQVTM and CDR2 ANQGSEA. Trimming cost V 4 bases and J 7 bases; bases outside gene matches: 3. The CDR3 is 14 residues long. The CDR3 nucleotides are TGCAGCGTTGGGGGACTAGCGGGAGTGAATGAGCAGTTCTTC. Translation: CSVGGLAGVNEQFF.

The chain uses TRBV11-2 and TRBJ2-3, with D possibly being TRBD2 (5 bases). Trimming shortened V by 5 bases and J by 6 bases, and 24 bases separated the two germline ends. This CDR3 is built from 17 residues. Germline V gene data show CDR1 as SGHAT and CDR2 as FQNNGV. The CDR3 bases are TGTGCCAGCAGCCCCTGGGAGAGAGGGAGCGTAGGGGATACGCAGTATTTT. Amino acid sequence: CASSPWERGSVGDTQYF.